These T cell receptor beta chains were read from a single sample in a study of technical replicates of blood from a few donors. TCRdb's copy holds only in-frame clones and misses some; the assay was immunoSEQ multiplex PCR. The sample shows some 91,000 clones, 95% of them seen only once. Sequencing used T cells isolated from PBMCs. The receptors shown here come from a human donor in good health. The CDR3 runs from the conserved cysteine through the conserved F or W. D genes are given only for firm matches. Part of the rows lack a size; the others show once, few, many or a class for expanded clones.

V gene	J gene	D gene	clone size	CDR3 DNA	CDR3 protein
TRBV27	TRBJ1-5	.	.	TGTGCCAGCAGTTTAACAGGGTACGGCAATCAGCCCCAGCATTTT	CASSLTGYGNQPQHF
TRBV6-5	TRBJ2-1	.	.	TGTGCCAGCAGTGAGGGCAGCCCCTACAATGAGCAGTTCTTC	CASSEGSPYNEQFF
TRBV11-2	TRBJ2-3	.	.	TGTGCCAGCAGCTTACAAAACAGGGTCTTTGGCACAGATACGCAGTATTTT	CASSLQNRVFGTDTQYF
TRBV10-1	TRBJ2-5	.	once	TGCGCCAGCAGTGAGTCGCTCAGCGGGCAGGAGACCCAGTACTTC	CASSESLSGQETQYF
TRBV2	TRBJ2-7	TRBD1	.	TGTGCCAGCCTTAGTAGGGACAGGACCTACGAGCAGTACTTC	CASLSRDRTYEQYF
TRBV19	TRBJ2-7	.	.	TGTGCCAGTAGTACTAGCGTAAGCTCCTACGAGCAGTACTTC	CASSTSVSSYEQYF
TRBV19	TRBJ2-7	.	.	TGTGCCAGTAGTCCGCTAGATCGATACGAGCAGTACTTC	CASSPLDRYEQYF
TRBV27	TRBJ1-2	TRBD1	.	TGTGCCACCAGGGGGGGGAACAACTATGGCTACACCTTC	CATRGGNNYGYTF